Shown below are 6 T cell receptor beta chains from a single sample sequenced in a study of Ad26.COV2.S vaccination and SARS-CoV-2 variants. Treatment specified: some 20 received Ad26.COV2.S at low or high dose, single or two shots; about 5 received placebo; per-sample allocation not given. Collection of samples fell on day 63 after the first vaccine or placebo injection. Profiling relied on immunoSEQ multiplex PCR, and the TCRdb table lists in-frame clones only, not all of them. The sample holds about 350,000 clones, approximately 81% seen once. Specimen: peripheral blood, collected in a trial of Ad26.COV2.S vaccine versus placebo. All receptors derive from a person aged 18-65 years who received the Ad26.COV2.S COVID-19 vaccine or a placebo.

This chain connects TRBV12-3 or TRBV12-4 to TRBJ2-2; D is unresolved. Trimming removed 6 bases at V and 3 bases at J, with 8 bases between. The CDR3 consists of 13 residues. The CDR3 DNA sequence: TGTGCCAGCAGGAGAGGAGACACCGGGGAGCTGTTTTTT. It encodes CASRRGDTGELFF.

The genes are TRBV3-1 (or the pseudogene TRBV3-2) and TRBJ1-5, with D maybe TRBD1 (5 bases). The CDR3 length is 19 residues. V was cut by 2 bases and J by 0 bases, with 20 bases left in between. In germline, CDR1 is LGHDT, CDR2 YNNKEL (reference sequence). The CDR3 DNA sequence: TGTGCCAGCAGCCAAAGACTTGGGGCAGAAAAAGATAGCAATCAGCCCCAGCATTTT. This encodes CASSQRLGAEKDSNQPQHF.

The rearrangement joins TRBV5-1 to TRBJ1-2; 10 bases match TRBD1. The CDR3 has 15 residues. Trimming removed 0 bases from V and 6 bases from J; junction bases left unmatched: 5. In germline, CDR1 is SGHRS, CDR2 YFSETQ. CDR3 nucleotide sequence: TGCGCCAGCAGCTTGGGAGGGACAGGGGAAGATGGCTACACCTTC. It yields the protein CASSLGGTGEDGYTF.

The CDR3 region is CASEGEGYGYTF. DNA for the CDR3: TGTGCTAGTGAGGGTGAGGGCTATGGCTACACCTTC. The V gene is TRBV12-5, the J gene TRBJ1-2; D remains ambiguous. Germline V gene sequence: CDR1 LGHNT, CDR2 FRNRAP. The CDR3 covers 12 residues. V lost 7 bases and J 4 bases, leaving 10 bases between the germline ends.

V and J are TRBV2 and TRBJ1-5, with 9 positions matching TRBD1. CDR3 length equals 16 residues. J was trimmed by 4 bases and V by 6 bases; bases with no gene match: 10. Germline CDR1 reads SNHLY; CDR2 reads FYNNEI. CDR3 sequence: CASRELGTGQNQPQHF. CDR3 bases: TGTGCCAGCAGAGAACTCGGGACAGGGCAAAATCAGCCCCAGCATTTT.

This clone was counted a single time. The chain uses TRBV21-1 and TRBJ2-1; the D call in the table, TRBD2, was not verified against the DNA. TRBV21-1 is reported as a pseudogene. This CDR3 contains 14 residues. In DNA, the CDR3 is TGTGCCAGCAGCAAAGGTGGGTCGAGAGGTGGGCAGTTCTTC. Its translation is CASSKGGSRGGQFF.